These 5 T cell receptor beta chains originate from one sample sequenced in a study of T cell responses to AZD1222 COVID-19 vaccine. Method: immunoSEQ multiplex PCR; TCRdb's copy keeps in-frame clones and lacks some. Altogether tens of thousands of clones are present, 90% being singletons, with the ten largest covering roughly 4.2%. The sample was peripheral blood, taken on day 0 of AZD1222 vaccination. These receptors all come from an adult in good health.

The V and J genes are TRBV7-8 and TRBJ2-2; D might be TRBD1 (6 bases). V dropped 1 base and J dropped 1 base, with 7 bases sitting between them. Germline V lookup: CDR1 SGHVS, CDR2 FQNEAQ. The CDR3 runs 15 residues. Written as DNA, the CDR3 is TGTGCCAGCAGCTTAGGGACAGTGAACACCGGGGAGCTGTTTTTT. Translated, it gives CASSLGTVNTGELFF.

The chain combines TRBV6-1 with TRBJ1-2; no firm D call. This CDR3 has 16 amino acids. Deletions cut 3 bases from V and 4 bases from J, with 18 bases between. Germline V gene sequence: CDR1 MNHNS, CDR2 SASEGT. The CDR3: CASSEVQTSSGYGYTF. The CDR3 DNA follows: TGTGCCAGCAGTGAGGTTCAGACTTCGTCAGGCTATGGCTACACCTTC.

The rearrangement uses TRBV7-8 and TRBJ1-2; D perhaps matches TRBD1 (5 bases). The germline V gene encodes CDR1 SGHVS and CDR2 FQNEAQ. The V gene lost 3 bases and the J gene lost 7 bases, with 12 bases spanning the gap. The CDR3 length is 13 residues. The chain's CDR3 is CASSLTGDRGYTF. The CDR3 DNA reads as TGTGCCAGCAGCTTGACGGGGGATCGTGGCTACACCTTC.

The chain employs TRBV12-3 or TRBV12-4 and TRBJ1-2, with no clear D. The V gene lost 2 bases and the J gene lost 3 bases, with 7 bases spanning the gap. This CDR3 contains 13 residues. The CDR3 DNA is TGTGCCAGCAGTTTATGGCAAGACTATGGCTACACCTTC. This gives the protein CASSLWQDYGYTF.

The V call is TRBV9, the J call TRBJ1-2; D gene ambiguous. The CDR3 is 15 residues long. Trimming left V 1 base short and J 6 bases short, with 16 bases between. The germline V gene encodes CDR1 SGDLS and CDR2 YYNGEE. The chain's CDR3 is CASSVRAGQSHGYTF. Written as DNA, the CDR3 is TGTGCCAGCAGCGTACGGGCAGGCCAAAGCCATGGCTACACCTTC.